The 26 T cell receptor beta chains presented below share a single source sample, sequenced in a study of CD8+CD57+ T cells in acquired aplastic anemia. CDR3 and TCR beta VDJ profiling relied on genomic DNA as the template. TCRdb reprocessed the reads with MiXCR, giving one entry per CDR3 protein. The table has about 180,000 distinct CDR3 sequences, 45% to 50% seen once. The sample comprised sorted CD4+, CD8+, or CD8+CD57+ T cells (not recorded which) from PBMCs. The receptors were gathered from a human donor in good health.

This clonotype was seen at least ten times. The chain employs TRBV30 and TRBJ2-5; no firm D call. V lost 4 bases, J lost 4 bases, and 10 bases lay in between. The CDR3 consists of 12 residues. Germline CDR1 reads GTSNPN; CDR2 reads SVGIG (reference sequence). The DNA for the CDR3 is TGTGCCTGGATCAAATCGGGAGAGACCCAGTACTTC. This codes for CAWIKSGETQYF.

Details on this clonotype: A much larger clone differs by one base, so this may be a read error. CDR3 sequence reads: CASTLSRTDCGYTF. Written as DNA, the CDR3 is TGTGCCAGCACTTTAAGTCGGACAGACTGTGGCTACACCTTC. This chain connects TRBV6-5 to TRBJ1-2; D perhaps matches TRBD1 (6 bases). Per the germline V gene, CDR1 is MNHEY and CDR2 is SVGAGI. This CDR3 is 14 amino acids long. The V end lost 7 bases, the J end lost 7 bases, and 19 bases lay between the germline ends.

V gene TRBV7-3 combines with J gene TRBJ1-4, with D maybe TRBD1 (5 bases). This CDR3 contains 15 residues. Trimming took 2 bases from V and 8 from J, leaving 15 bases between them. In germline, CDR1 is SGHTA, CDR2 FQGTGA. Here the CDR3 DNA reads TGTGCCAGCAGCTTAGCGGGCAGGGTAGGCGAAAAACTGTTTTTT. Its translation: CASSLAGRVGEKLFF.

This clonotype appeared many times. This sequence joins TRBV11-2 and TRBJ2-7, with TRBD2 matching over 8 bases. This CDR3 region has 17 residues. Germline loops: CDR1 SGHAT, CDR2 FQNNGV. Trimming removed 2 bases from V and 3 bases from J; junction bases left unmatched: 12. CDR3 in amino acids: CASSLKSGRARRYEQYF. The CDR3 coding sequence is TGTGCCAGCAGCTTAAAAAGCGGGAGAGCCCGACGCTACGAGCAGTACTTC.

This clonotype came up once. This rearrangement joins TRBV7-2 to TRBJ1-1, with D possibly matching TRBD1 (6 bases). Per germline, CDR1 SGHTA and CDR2 FQGNSA. Trimming took off 2 bases at V and 4 bases at J, with 11 bases between the two ends. The CDR3 is made up of 14 amino acids. The CDR3 region is CASSLSQGVTEAFF. The CDR3 bases are TGTGCCAGCAGCTTATCACAGGGCGTCACTGAAGCTTTCTTT.

The rearrangement links TRBV6-2 or TRBV6-3 to TRBJ1-2; no reliable D call. The CDR3 spans 13 residues. Germline V gives CDR1 MNHEY, CDR2 SVGEGT. V was cut by 4 bases and J by 5 bases, with 11 bases left in between. CDR3 nucleotides: TGTGCCAGCAGTTCGTCGGAGGCTTATGGCTACACCTTC. Translation gives CASSSSEAYGYTF.

As for this clonotype: Relative to the germline gene, one junction end is altered; a read error may explain this. The rearrangement uses TRBV3-1 and TRBJ2-7, with D perhaps matching TRBD2 (5 bases). CDR1 and CDR2 from the germline V gene are LGHDT and YNNKEL (reference sequence). The CDR3 extends over 12 amino acids. In DNA form, the CDR3 reads TGTGCCAGCAGCCAACGGGGTTACGAGCATTACTTT. The encoded protein is CASSQRGYEHYF.

This clonotype was picked up many times. The rearrangement links TRBV12-3 or TRBV12-4 to TRBJ2-5, with D possibly matching TRBD2 (5 bases). The CDR3 is made up of 14 amino acids. V lost 5 bases to trimming and J lost 5 bases, with 15 bases between them. CDR3 in DNA: TGTGCCAGCAGTCTACTACAGCGGCGGGAGACCCAGTACTTC. It translates to CASSLLQRRETQYF.

This clonotype has at least ten counts. This chain links TRBV10-3 with TRBJ2-1; D is ambiguous. V shed 0 bases and J shed 6 bases, with 9 bases lying between them. CDR3 length: 14 residues. Per the germline V gene, CDR1 is ENHRY and CDR2 is SYGVKD. The CDR3, as DNA: TGTGCCATCAGTGAGTCTGCAGCTATCAATGAGCAGTTCTTC. It is translated as CAISESAAINEQFF.

CDR3 residues: CASSLQRTQQSEAFF. For the CDR3, the DNA is TGCGCCAGCAGCTTGCAAAGGACCCAGCAGTCTGAAGCTTTCTTT. The rearrangement uses TRBV5-1 and TRBJ1-1; D not certain. The germline CDR1 and CDR2 sequences are SGHRS and YFSETQ. V lost 1 base, J lost 6 bases, and 16 bases lay in between. The length of the CDR3 is 15 residues.

The chain joins TRBV20-1 to TRBJ2-1; D is perhaps TRBD1 (6 bases). This CDR3 is built from 11 residues. Germline V CDR1 and CDR2: DFQATT, SNEGSKA (reference sequence). Trimming shortened V by 8 bases and J by 8 bases, and 13 bases separated the two germline ends. The CDR3 loop is CSITGRDEQFF. The CDR3 region has the DNA TGCAGTATCACAGGGCGCGATGAGCAGTTCTTC.

This clonotype was detected many times. The J gene is TRBJ2-3, the V gene TRBV10-3; 10 positions agree with TRBD2. In germline, CDR1 is ENHRY, CDR2 SYGVKD. The CDR3 is 17 amino acids. V was pared by 3 bases and J by 0 bases, with 6 bases of the junction left unmatched. CDR3: CAISDTSGKPSTDTQYF. DNA of the CDR3: TGTGCCATCAGTGATACTAGCGGGAAGCCTAGCACAGATACGCAGTATTTT.

This clonotype came up many times. The rearrangement joins TRBV24-1 to TRBJ2-5, with 12 bases identical to TRBD1. Germline CDR1 reads KGHDR; CDR2 reads SFDVKD. This CDR3 has 17 amino acids. J gave up 4 bases and V 3 bases, and 8 bases lay outside the gene matches. CDR3 nucleotide sequence: TGTGCCACCAGTGATCCACCGGGACAGGGGGCCGTAGAGACCCAGTACTTC. Translating gives CATSDPPGQGAVETQYF.

Details on this clonotype: A read error may explain this, as a much larger clone is one base away. The V gene is TRBV5-4, the J gene TRBJ2-3; D call uncertain. Germline V gene lookup returns CDR1 SGHNT and CDR2 YYREEE (reference sequence). The V gene lost 1 base and the J gene lost 1 base, with 7 bases spanning the gap. There are 14 residues in the CDR3. In DNA form, the CDR3 reads TGTGCCAGCAGCTTGTGGGAAGGCACAGATACGCAGTATTTT. It specifies CASSLWEGTDTQYF.

The chain combines TRBV27 with TRBJ2-7, with 7 bases identical to TRBD2. Germline CDR1 MNHEY, CDR2 SMNVEV (reference sequence). CDR3 length: 16 amino acids. V dropped 6 bases and J dropped 3; count of bases not matched to a gene: 14. The chain's CDR3 is CASSSLQAGVNYEQYF. CDR3 DNA sequence: TGTGCCAGCAGCTCCCTTCAGGCGGGGGTGAACTACGAGCAGTACTTC.

This clonotype was recorded at least ten times. The CDR3 spells CASTRTSGEDTQYF. The CDR3 nucleotides are TGCGCCAGCACCCGGACTAGCGGGGAAGATACGCAGTATTTT. The rearrangement joins TRBV5-1 to TRBJ2-3; TRBD2 aligns across 12 bases. The germline gives CDR1 SGHRS, CDR2 YFSETQ. The ends lost 6 bases at V and 5 bases at J; junction bases unmatched: 4. The CDR3 contains 14 residues. The full variable domain, its missing parts supplied by reference TRBV5-1 and TRBJ2-3, is KAGVTQTPRYLIKTRGQQVTLSCSPISGHRSVSWYQQTPGQGLQFLFEYFSETQRNKGNFPGRFSGRQFSNSRSEMNVSTLELGDSALYLCASTRTSGEDTQYFGPGTRLTVL.

J is TRBJ1-6 and V is TRBV25-1; the D gene is possibly TRBD1 (5 bases). Trimming took 4 bases from V and 9 from J, leaving 16 bases between them. The CDR3 extends over 15 amino acids. The germline CDR1 and CDR2 sequences are MGHDK and SYGVNS. In DNA form, the CDR3 reads TGTGCCAGCAGTGTTACGGGGGGGATCGGTTCACCCCTCCACTTT. It codes for CASSVTGGIGSPLHF.

This clonotype was counted between two and nine times. The J gene is TRBJ2-1, the V gene TRBV11-2, with 8 bases identical to TRBD2. After removal of 6 bases from V and 3 bases from J, the junction contained 7 bases not matched to a gene. The CDR3 covers 15 residues. The V gene's germline CDR1 is SGHAT and CDR2 FQNNGV. This CDR3 reads CASSSTGTSYNEQFF. Here the CDR3 DNA reads TGTGCCAGCAGTTCAACCGGGACTAGCTACAATGAGCAGTTCTTC.

This clonotype was seen only a few times. The chain joins TRBV20-1 to TRBJ2-1; the D is unclear. Trimming cost V 5 bases and J 10 bases, with 9 bases left between them. The CDR3 is 10 residues long. The V gene's germline CDR1 is DFQATT and CDR2 SNEGSKA (reference sequence). The CDR3 is CSAFGREQFF. The CDR3 DNA reads as TGCAGTGCTTTCGGGCGGGAGCAGTTCTTC.

The chain couples TRBV5-1 to TRBJ1-1; weak D call: TRBD1 (5 bases). Per the germline V gene, CDR1 is SGHRS and CDR2 is YFSETQ. V lost 5 bases and J lost 5, with 19 bases in between. CDR3 size: 15 residues. The CDR3 nucleotides read TGCGCCAGCAGATTTGGTAGCGGGGCCAGGACTGAAGCTTTCTTT. It encodes CASRFGSGARTEAFF.

This clonotype has ten or more counts. CDR3 loop: CASSFGDRGSQETQYF. CDR3 coding DNA: TGTGCCAGCAGCTTCGGGGACAGGGGTTCCCAAGAGACCCAGTACTTC. V is TRBV7-9 and J is TRBJ2-5, with TRBD1 matching over 10 bases. Germline CDR1 and CDR2: SEHNR and FQNEAQ (reference sequence). Unmatched junction bases numbered 5, after V lost 3 bases and J lost 1 base. The CDR3 is made up of 16 amino acids. The entire variable domain, with the rest obtained from reference TRBV7-9 and TRBJ2-5, is as follows: DTGVSQNPRHKITKRGQNVTFRCDPISEHNRLYWYRQTLGQGPEFLTYFQNEAQLEKSRLLSDRFSAERPKGSFSTLEIQRTEQGDSAMYLCASSFGDRGSQETQYFGPGTRLLVL.

Concerning this clonotype: Given a much more abundant clone one base away, this may be a read error. This sequence joins TRBV2 and TRBJ2-7, with a tentative D call TRBD2 (7 bases). The CDR3 has 14 amino acids. CDR1 is SNHLY and CDR2 is FYNNEI in the germline V gene. V was trimmed by 5 bases and J by 9 bases, leaving 20 bases between them. The CDR3 loop reads CASSRLGGRGVQYF. CDR3 DNA: TGTGCCAGCAGTAGGTTAGGGGGACGGGGGGTGCAGTACTTC.

This clonotype was observed a few times. The chain links TRBV10-1 to TRBJ2-6; a possible D gene is TRBD2 (5 bases). Germline CDR1 WNHNN, CDR2 SYGVQD (reference sequence). Trimming left V 5 bases short and J 0 bases short, with 11 bases between. CDR3 length: 16 amino acids. The CDR3 here is CASSSGGPSGANVLTF. The CDR3 DNA reads TGCGCCAGCAGTAGTGGCGGGCCCTCTGGGGCCAACGTCCTGACTTTC.

The chain employs TRBV7-8 and TRBJ2-7, with TRBD2 matching over 7 bases. Germline CDR1 and CDR2: SGHVS and FQNEAQ. The V gene end was trimmed by 2 bases and the J gene end by 0 bases; junction bases not matched to a gene: 7. The CDR3 consists of 16 residues. The CDR3 protein is CASSLLQREGSYEQYF. The CDR3 bases are TGTGCCAGCAGCTTATTACAGAGGGAGGGCTCCTACGAGCAGTACTTC.

Many counts were recorded for this clonotype. The chain joins TRBV6-5 to TRBJ1-1; D ambiguous. The germline V and J ends were trimmed by 6 bases and 1 base, with 15 bases remaining between them. Germline V gene sequence: CDR1 MNHEY, CDR2 SVGAGI. The CDR3 sequence is 15 residues long. CDR3 bases: TGTGCCAGCAGAGCCCCAGGTGTTCGGAACACTGAAGCTTTCTTT. This gives the protein CASRAPGVRNTEAFF.

V usage is TRBV7-8 and J usage is TRBJ1-5; TRBD1 aligns across 7 bases. V was clipped by 5 bases and J by 0 bases; unmatched bases: 4. The length of the CDR3 is 15 residues. Germline V gives CDR1 SGHVS, CDR2 FQNEAQ. The CDR3 region is CASSPGTDSNQPQHF. In nucleotides, the CDR3 is TGTGCCAGCAGCCCCGGGACAGATAGCAATCAGCCCCAGCATTTT.